This TCR beta chain was retrieved from a study of chemoradiotherapy in HPV16-positive cancers. Study results and caveats: Candidate HPV-specific clones and E7-related TCR motifs grew in tumor during treatment. In HPV16-positive patients, HPV-responsive T-cell expansion tracked better recurrence-free survival.

This CDR3 region has 11 residues. From germline, CDR1 is SNHLY and CDR2 FYNNEI. Trimming left V 4 bases short and J 6 bases short, with 7 bases between. The table came from immunoSEQ multiplex PCR; TCRdb's copy has only in-frame clones and leaves some out. The repertoire consists of 13,000 to 15,000 clones, with roughly 69% occurring once and the leading ten covering roughly 20%. Repeated repertoire sampling spanned the course of chemoradiotherapy. This clone has just a few counts. Its antigen is unknown. The clonotype originates from a human donor with HPV-associated anogenital cancer. Sampling was carried out from a patient who underwent chemoradiotherapy. The chain joins TRBV2 to TRBJ2-7; D remains ambiguous. The CDR3 region is CASSGLGEQYF. The DNA of the CDR3 is TGTGCCAGCAGTGGTTTGGGCGAGCAGTACTTC.